This T cell receptor (beta chain) was sequenced during a study of regulatory T cells in long-lasting Graves disease. Through Arm-PCR of CDR3 regions and iRepertoire HTBI primers, TCR beta libraries were built. MiXCR, run by TCRdb on the multiplex PCR reads, gives a single entry per CDR3 protein. The profile shows under 300,000 distinct CDR3 sequences, about 20% of them singletons. This CDR3 spans 15 amino acids. Trimming at V came to 5 bases and at J to 1 base, leaving 6 bases not matched to a gene. The germline CDR1 and CDR2 sequences are MNHEY and SVGEGT. This clonotype has a count of ten or more. Time point meaning: newly diagnosed GD, antithyroid drugs for less than 3 months. From RNA extracted from PBMCs, the TCR library was made. These data also formed part of another study, on T cells in Graves' hyperthyroidism and ophthalmopathy. This second study says: Across 18 months, stable Graves' hyperthyroidism was marked by no progression to ophthalmopathy.

The chain carries TRBV6-2 or TRBV6-3 and TRBJ1-1, with 8 bases matching TRBD1. The source is a woman in her 30s with Graves disease. Sequenced here: peripheral blood mononuclear cells (PBMCs), sampled at new diagnosis, from a patient treated with antithyroid drugs. This chain's CDR3 is CASSPVDRANTEAFF. The DNA for the CDR3 is TGTGCCAGCAGTCCCGTGGACAGGGCGAACACTGAAGCTTTCTTT.